This TCR beta chain was observed in a study of T cell responses to AZD1222 COVID-19 vaccine. In germline, CDR1 is SGHTA, CDR2 FQGNSA. Trimming cost V 2 bases and J 0 bases, with 13 bases left between them. This CDR3 is 16 amino acids long. Method: immunoSEQ multiplex PCR; TCRdb's copy keeps in-frame clones and lacks some. The sample contains 99,000 or so clones, roughly 90% of which appear only once. The source is an adult in good health. The sample in question was peripheral blood, obtained on day 0 of AZD1222 vaccination. The chain uses TRBV7-2 and TRBJ1-1; possibly TRBD1 for D (5 bases). CDR3 DNA: TGTGCCAGCAGCTTACACGGCTCGGGGGTGAACACTGAAGCTTTCTTT. It specifies CASSLHGSGVNTEAFF.